These T cell receptor beta chains were read from a single sample in a study of T-cell reconstitution after alpha-beta-depleted transplantation in children. TCRdb processed the PCR reads anew with MiXCR; each CDR3 protein has one entry. The data contain hundreds of thousands of distinct CDR3 sequences, around 16% of them singletons. The sample here was PBMCs from the stem cell graft donor, taken from the stem cell graft. The receptor set was obtained from a human donor who donated a stem cell graft to a child with acute myeloid leukemia. Both conserved end residues are part of each CDR3. Each record gives: V gene, J gene, clone size, D gene, CDR3 protein, CDR3 DNA. A D gene is named only where the DNA matches it firmly. Clone size appears in some rows only: once, few, many, or a class for an expanded clone.

V gene: TRBV29-1; J gene: TRBJ2-1; clone size: many; D gene: TRBD2; CDR3 protein: CSVRLAGVLLYNEQFF; CDR3 DNA: TGCAGCGTGAGACTAGCGGGGGTGCTGCTCTACAATGAGCAGTTCTTC
V gene: TRBV20-1; J gene: TRBJ1-4; clone size: -; D gene: -; CDR3 protein: CSARRGGEKLFF; CDR3 DNA: TGCAGTGCTAGAAGGGGAGGTGAAAAACTGTTTTTT
V gene: TRBV24-1; J gene: TRBJ1-2; clone size: -; D gene: TRBD1; CDR3 protein: CATSDPPGQGSNYGYTF; CDR3 DNA: TGTGCCACCAGTGACCCGCCGGGACAGGGGTCGAACTATGGCTACACCTTC
V gene: TRBV29-1; J gene: TRBJ1-5; clone size: -; D gene: TRBD1; CDR3 protein: CSAPRDRANQPQHF; CDR3 DNA: TGCAGCGCCCCGAGGGACAGGGCCAATCAGCCCCAGCATTTT
V gene: TRBV20-1; J gene: TRBJ1-2; clone size: many; D gene: -; CDR3 protein: CSARDITSNYGYTF; CDR3 DNA: TGCAGTGCTAGAGATATTACTTCTAACTATGGCTACACCTTC
V gene: TRBV6-2/TRBV6-3; J gene: TRBJ1-1; clone size: many; D gene: TRBD1; CDR3 protein: CASSLKTGWDTEAFF; CDR3 DNA: TGTGCCAGCAGTCTCAAGACAGGGTGGGACACTGAAGCTTTCTTT
V gene: TRBV5-1; J gene: TRBJ2-1; clone size: -; D gene: -; CDR3 protein: CASSGFTGDIYNEQFF; CDR3 DNA: TGCGCCAGCAGCGGGTTTACGGGCGACATCTACAATGAGCAGTTCTTC
V gene: TRBV6-1; J gene: TRBJ1-2; clone size: many; D gene: TRBD1; CDR3 protein: CASSLTFAGTGVGYTF; CDR3 DNA: TGTGCCAGCAGCCTCACCTTCGCCGGGACAGGGGTCGGCTACACCTTC
V gene: TRBV7-2; J gene: TRBJ2-7; clone size: many; D gene: TRBD1; CDR3 protein: CASSPQTGGEQYF; CDR3 DNA: TGTGCCAGCAGCCCGCAAACAGGGGGTGAGCAGTACTTC
V gene: TRBV5-5; J gene: TRBJ2-1; clone size: few; D gene: -; CDR3 protein: CASSLNGWGVDEQFF; CDR3 DNA: TGTGCCAGCAGCTTGAATGGGTGGGGGGTCGATGAGCAGTTCTTC
V gene: TRBV7-9; J gene: TRBJ2-3; clone size: few; D gene: TRBD1; CDR3 protein: CASSFDRGTTDTQYF; CDR3 DNA: TGTGCCAGCAGCTTCGACAGGGGGACCACAGATACGCAGTATTTT
V gene: TRBV5-1; J gene: TRBJ2-5; clone size: -; D gene: TRBD1; CDR3 protein: CASSTGTGTETQYF; CDR3 DNA: TGCGCCAGCAGCACCGGGACAGGGACAGAGACCCAGTACTTC
V gene: TRBV29-1; J gene: TRBJ1-1; clone size: many; D gene: -; CDR3 protein: CSVEGNQGTEAFF; CDR3 DNA: TGCAGCGTTGAGGGGAATCAGGGCACTGAAGCTTTCTTT
V gene: TRBV11-1; J gene: TRBJ2-2; clone size: many; D gene: -; CDR3 protein: CASSFNTWKGNGELFF; CDR3 DNA: TGTGCCAGCAGCTTTAACACATGGAAGGGGAACGGGGAGCTGTTTTTT
V gene: TRBV27; J gene: TRBJ1-5; clone size: few; D gene: -; CDR3 protein: CASKGTFTDQPQHF; CDR3 DNA: TGTGCCAGCAAGGGAACCTTCACAGACCAGCCCCAGCATTTT
V gene: TRBV20-1; J gene: TRBJ2-4; clone size: many; D gene: -; CDR3 protein: CSASTPLAKNIQYF; CDR3 DNA: TGCAGTGCTTCAACCCCCCTAGCCAAAAACATTCAGTACTTC
V gene: TRBV7-2; J gene: TRBJ1-5; clone size: -; D gene: -; CDR3 protein: CASSLEARGLNQPQHF; CDR3 DNA: TGTGCCAGCAGCTTAGAAGCCAGAGGCCTAAATCAGCCCCAGCATTTT
V gene: TRBV7-8; J gene: TRBJ1-2; clone size: -; D gene: -; CDR3 protein: CASSLAQGNYGYTF; CDR3 DNA: TGTGCCAGCAGCTTAGCTCAGGGAAACTATGGCTACACCTTC
V gene: TRBV11-2; J gene: TRBJ1-6; clone size: few; D gene: -; CDR3 protein: CASSLGGATDSPLHF; CDR3 DNA: TGTGCCAGCAGCTTGGGGGGCGCGACCGATTCACCCCTCCACTTT
V gene: TRBV12-3/TRBV12-4; J gene: TRBJ2-2; clone size: few; D gene: TRBD2; CDR3 protein: CASSAGTSARELFF; CDR3 DNA: TGTGCCAGCAGCGCCGGGACTAGCGCCCGGGAGCTGTTTTTT
V gene: TRBV10-2; J gene: TRBJ2-5; clone size: many; D gene: -; CDR3 protein: CASSVNREETQYF; CDR3 DNA: TGCGCCAGCAGTGTAAACAGAGAAGAGACCCAGTACTTC
V gene: TRBV4-2; J gene: TRBJ2-2; clone size: many; D gene: -; CDR3 protein: CASSQDSGTTGELFF; CDR3 DNA: TGTGCCAGCAGCCAAGATTCAGGGACCACCGGGGAGCTGTTTTTT
V gene: TRBV24-1; J gene: TRBJ2-5; clone size: -; D gene: -; CDR3 protein: CATSDFQETQYF; CDR3 DNA: TGTGCCACCAGTGATTTCCAAGAGACCCAGTACTTC
V gene: TRBV5-6; J gene: TRBJ1-1; clone size: many; D gene: -; CDR3 protein: CASSLVSATEAFF; CDR3 DNA: TGTGCCAGCAGCTTGGTATCCGCTACTGAAGCTTTCTTT
V gene: TRBV20-1; J gene: TRBJ1-6; clone size: many; D gene: TRBD1; CDR3 protein: CSAGNRGHNSPLHF; CDR3 DNA: TGCAGTGCTGGCAACAGGGGGCATAATTCACCCCTCCACTTT
V gene: TRBV20-1; J gene: TRBJ2-3; clone size: many; D gene: TRBD2; CDR3 protein: CSARASGVRDTQYF; CDR3 DNA: TGCAGTGCTAGGGCTAGCGGGGTCCGGGATACGCAGTATTTT
V gene: TRBV7-8; J gene: TRBJ1-2; clone size: many; D gene: -; CDR3 protein: CASSSPGRGGYTF; CDR3 DNA: TGTGCCAGCAGCTCGCCGGGACGAGGAGGCTACACCTTC
V gene: TRBV7-2; J gene: TRBJ2-5; clone size: -; D gene: -; CDR3 protein: CASSPQGTQYF; CDR3 DNA: TGTGCCAGCAGCCCACAAGGGACCCAGTACTTC
V gene: TRBV4-3; J gene: TRBJ2-5; clone size: many; D gene: -; CDR3 protein: CASSQDRQGGTQYF; CDR3 DNA: TGCGCCAGCAGCCAAGATAGACAAGGTGGGACCCAGTACTTC
V gene: TRBV5-1; J gene: TRBJ2-2; clone size: few; D gene: TRBD1; CDR3 protein: CASSQTGGAVDTGELFF; CDR3 DNA: TGCGCCAGCAGCCAGACAGGGGGCGCGGTTGACACCGGGGAGCTGTTTTTT
V gene: TRBV29-1; J gene: TRBJ2-4; clone size: many; D gene: -; CDR3 protein: CSVEDGAGGNIQYF; CDR3 DNA: TGCAGCGTTGAAGATGGGGCAGGGGGGAACATTCAGTACTTC
V gene: TRBV10-3; J gene: TRBJ1-4; clone size: many; D gene: -; CDR3 protein: CAIGKDNEKLFF; CDR3 DNA: TGTGCCATCGGGAAAGACAATGAAAAACTGTTTTTT
V gene: TRBV7-2; J gene: TRBJ2-1; clone size: -; D gene: TRBD2; CDR3 protein: CASSLNPSGGRNEQFF; CDR3 DNA: TGTGCCAGCAGCTTAAATCCCAGCGGGGGCCGCAATGAGCAGTTCTTC
V gene: TRBV20-1; J gene: TRBJ2-3; clone size: -; D gene: TRBD1; CDR3 protein: CSARQGAFTDTQYF; CDR3 DNA: TGCAGTGCGAGACAGGGGGCGTTTACGGATACGCAGTATTTT
V gene: TRBV21-1; J gene: TRBJ2-1; clone size: few; D gene: -; CDR3 protein: CASSLCGAQYEQFF; CDR3 DNA: TGTGCCAGCAGCTTATGCGGGGCGCAGTATGAGCAGTTCTTC
V gene: TRBV5-1; J gene: TRBJ2-3; clone size: -; D gene: TRBD1; CDR3 protein: CASSSDLTGADTQYF; CDR3 DNA: TGCGCCAGCAGCTCCGACCTCACAGGGGCGGATACGCAGTATTTT
V gene: TRBV12-3/TRBV12-4; J gene: TRBJ1-6; clone size: few; D gene: TRBD1; CDR3 protein: CASSSGTGLSPLHF; CDR3 DNA: TGTGCCAGCAGCTCCGGGACAGGGCTTTCACCCCTCCACTTT
V gene: TRBV20-1; J gene: TRBJ2-3; clone size: -; D gene: TRBD2; CDR3 protein: CSASIRGGRYGTDTQYF; CDR3 DNA: TGCAGTGCTAGTATCCGGGGGGGCCGATATGGCACAGATACGCAGTATTTT
V gene: TRBV24-1; J gene: TRBJ1-2; clone size: few; D gene: -; CDR3 protein: CATSFGQGPRGYTF; CDR3 DNA: TGTGCCACCAGCTTCGGACAAGGGCCTCGTGGCTACACCTTC
V gene: TRBV29-1; J gene: TRBJ2-1; clone size: many; D gene: -; CDR3 protein: CSVETGTRNEQFF; CDR3 DNA: TGCAGCGTGGAAACCGGGACGCGAAATGAGCAGTTCTTC
V gene: TRBV29-1; J gene: TRBJ1-1; clone size: many; D gene: -; CDR3 protein: CSVRGQRPNTEAFF; CDR3 DNA: TGCAGCGTTCGAGGACAGAGACCGAACACTGAAGCTTTCTTT
V gene: TRBV20-1; J gene: TRBJ2-1; clone size: -; D gene: -; CDR3 protein: CSAELPPLGEQFF; CDR3 DNA: TGCAGTGCTGAGCTCCCCCCCCTCGGGGAGCAGTTCTTC
V gene: TRBV20-1; J gene: TRBJ1-4; clone size: many; D gene: -; CDR3 protein: CSANGQSNEKLFF; CDR3 DNA: TGCAGTGCTAACGGACAGTCTAATGAAAAACTGTTTTTT
V gene: TRBV24-1; J gene: TRBJ2-3; clone size: many; D gene: -; CDR3 protein: CATSPHLSSTDTQYF; CDR3 DNA: TGTGCCACCAGTCCACACCTCAGCAGCACAGATACGCAGTATTTT
V gene: TRBV20-1; J gene: TRBJ1-2; clone size: few; D gene: -; CDR3 protein: CSARDETARAKKNGYTF; CDR3 DNA: TGCAGTGCTAGAGATGAGACAGCAAGAGCTAAGAAGAATGGCTACACCTTC
V gene: TRBV12-3/TRBV12-4; J gene: TRBJ1-1; clone size: few; D gene: -; CDR3 protein: CASTQGGLDTEAFF; CDR3 DNA: TGTGCCAGCACCCAAGGGGGGCTAGACACTGAAGCTTTCTTT
V gene: TRBV12-3/TRBV12-4; J gene: TRBJ2-2; clone size: -; D gene: -; CDR3 protein: CASYHRGRGEVFF; CDR3 DNA: TGTGCCAGCTACCACAGGGGGCGGGGGGAGGTGTTTTTT
V gene: TRBV5-8; J gene: TRBJ2-1; clone size: -; D gene: TRBD2; CDR3 protein: CASSSTSGGAAYNEQFF; CDR3 DNA: TGTGCCAGCAGCTCGACTAGCGGGGGGGCCGCCTACAATGAGCAGTTCTTC